This T cell receptor (beta chain) was profiled in a study of PD-L1 blockade in urothelial cancer. As for the study in general: When patients started atezolizumab around 2014, it was given at 1,200 mg intravenously every 3 weeks. Study conclusions and caveats: At 3 weeks on treatment, tumor-associated clones expanded more with durable benefit.

Germline lookup yields CDR1 SGHTA and CDR2 FQGNSA. The CDR3 covers 14 residues. V was clipped by 4 bases and J by 2 bases, with 11 bases between them. Each PCR received spiked synthetic TCR analog templates. The method was immunoSEQ multiplex PCR; TCRdb's version includes in-frame clones alone and lacks a portion of them. The data show 50,000 to 55,000 clones, with about 86% seen just once and roughly 22% held by the top ten. About this clone itself: The target antigen is unknown.

Time point of the sample: pretreatment peripheral blood. The receptor was derived from a man in his 60s with urothelial cancer. The chain combines TRBV7-2 with TRBJ1-1, with unresolved D. The material was PBMCs, obtained around atezolizumab (anti-PD-L1) treatment. The CDR3 bases are TGTGCCAGCAGCTATTATATGAGTAACACTGAAGCTTTCTTT. The encoded protein is CASSYYMSNTEAFF.